This note documents a single T cell receptor (beta chain) sequence. V was trimmed by 5 bases and J by 4 bases, leaving 11 bases between them. The CDR3 is made up of 13 amino acids. Per germline, CDR1 SEHNR and CDR2 FQNEAQ (reference sequence). Only in-frame clones appear in the TCRdb table, and some are missing; sequencing was by immunoSEQ multiplex PCR. The data contain roughly 150,000 clones, 80% to 85% of them singletons. This entry belongs to a study of blood T cell repertoires in COVID-19. This TCR was recovered from a woman aged 45-65 years who had recovered from COVID-19. The gene calls are TRBV7-9 and TRBJ1-2; D is undetermined. The sequenced sample was PBMCs or T cells enriched from blood (not recorded which). CDR3: CASSVGVSYGYTF. Written as DNA, the CDR3 is TGTGCCAGCAGCGTAGGAGTTAGCTATGGCTACACCTTC.